Included here is one TCR beta chain sequence, with context. Self-reported history from a screening survey and questionnaire set each donor's cohort. Among Cohort 3 donors, those recovered had two negative PCRs, clearance, or symptom resolution. This record belongs to a study of blood T cell repertoires in COVID-19. At the level of the study: The United States, Italy and Spain supplied acute and convalescent COVID-19 samples.

Profiled with immunoSEQ multiplex PCR; TCRdb holds only in-frame clones, not every one. The table lists 300,000 to 400,000 clones, about nine tenths of them singletons, with over 4% in the top ten. The sequenced material came from PBMCs or T cells enriched from blood (not recorded which). This clonotype was sampled from a man aged 60 to 75 who had recovered from COVID-19.

DNA for the CDR3: TGTGCCAGCAGCCAACCCGGACAGGGGGCAGGCGAGCAGTACTTC. Residues: CASSQPGQGAGEQYF. This rearrangement joins TRBV5-4 to TRBJ2-7, with 11 bases matching TRBD1. With 4 bases clipped from V and 6 bases from J, the junction kept 9 bases outside the gene matches. Looked up from germline, CDR1 is SGHNT and CDR2 is YYREEE (reference sequence). The CDR3 runs to 15 residues.